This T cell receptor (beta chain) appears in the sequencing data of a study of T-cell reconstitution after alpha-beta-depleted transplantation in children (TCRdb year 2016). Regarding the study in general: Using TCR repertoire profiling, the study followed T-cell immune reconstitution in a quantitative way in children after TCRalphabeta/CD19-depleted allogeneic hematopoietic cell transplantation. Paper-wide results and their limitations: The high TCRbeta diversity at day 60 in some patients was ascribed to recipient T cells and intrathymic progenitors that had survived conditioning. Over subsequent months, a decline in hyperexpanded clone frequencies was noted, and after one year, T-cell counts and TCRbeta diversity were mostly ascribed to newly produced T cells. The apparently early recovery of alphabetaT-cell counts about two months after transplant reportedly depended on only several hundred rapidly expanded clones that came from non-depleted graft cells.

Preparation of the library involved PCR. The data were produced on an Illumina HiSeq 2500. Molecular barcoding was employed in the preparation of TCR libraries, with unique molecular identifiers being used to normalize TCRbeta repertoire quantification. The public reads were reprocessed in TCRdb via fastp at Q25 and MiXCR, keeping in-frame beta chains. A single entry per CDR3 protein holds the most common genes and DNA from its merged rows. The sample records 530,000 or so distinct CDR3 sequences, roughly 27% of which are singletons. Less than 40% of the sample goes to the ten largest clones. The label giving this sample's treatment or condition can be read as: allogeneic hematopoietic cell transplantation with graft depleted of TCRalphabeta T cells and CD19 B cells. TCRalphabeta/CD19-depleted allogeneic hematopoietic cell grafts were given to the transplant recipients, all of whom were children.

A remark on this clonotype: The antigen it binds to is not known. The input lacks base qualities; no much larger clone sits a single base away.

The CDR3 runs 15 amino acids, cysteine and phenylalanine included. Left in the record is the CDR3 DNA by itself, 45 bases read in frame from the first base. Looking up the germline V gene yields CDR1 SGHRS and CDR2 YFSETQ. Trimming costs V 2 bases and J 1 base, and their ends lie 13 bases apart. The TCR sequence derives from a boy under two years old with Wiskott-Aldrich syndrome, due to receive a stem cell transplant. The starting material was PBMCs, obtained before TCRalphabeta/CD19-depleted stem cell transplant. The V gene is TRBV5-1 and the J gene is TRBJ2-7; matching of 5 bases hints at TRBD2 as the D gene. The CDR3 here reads CASSLGPGWSYEQYF. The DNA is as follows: TGCGCCAGCAGCTTAGGACCGGGATGGTCCTACGAGCAGTACTTC. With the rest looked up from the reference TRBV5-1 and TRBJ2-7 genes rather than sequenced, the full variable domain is KAGVTQTPRYLIKTRGQQVTLSCSPISGHRSVSWYQQTPGQGLQFLFEYFSETQRNKGNFPGRFSGRQFSNSRSEMNVSTLELGDSALYLCASSLGPGWSYEQYFGPGTRLTVT.